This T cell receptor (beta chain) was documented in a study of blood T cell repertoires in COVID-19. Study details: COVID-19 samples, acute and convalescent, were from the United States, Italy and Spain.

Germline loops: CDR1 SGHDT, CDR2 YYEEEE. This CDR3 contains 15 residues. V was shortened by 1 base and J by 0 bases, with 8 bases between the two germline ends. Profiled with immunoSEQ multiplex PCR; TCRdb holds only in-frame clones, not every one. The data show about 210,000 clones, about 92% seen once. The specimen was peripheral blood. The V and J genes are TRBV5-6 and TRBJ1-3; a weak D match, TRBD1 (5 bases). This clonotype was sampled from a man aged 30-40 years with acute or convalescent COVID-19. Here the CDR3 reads CASSLSGGSGNTIYF. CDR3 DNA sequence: TGTGCCAGCAGCTTGTCGGGGGGCTCTGGAAACACCATATATTTT.